These 19 T cell receptor beta chains were all obtained from the same sample, sequenced in a study of blood T cell repertoires in COVID-19. TCRdb keeps only in-frame clones here, not all; method: immunoSEQ multiplex PCR. Among 200,000 to 250,000 clones listed, around 81% were seen once. Sequencing used peripheral blood. The receptors were gathered from a woman aged 65 to 85 with acute or convalescent COVID-19.

The chain couples TRBV5-1 to TRBJ2-7; 10 nucleotides agree with TRBD1. The CDR3 has 13 amino acids. The V gene's germline CDR1 is SGHRS and CDR2 YFSETQ. After removal of 4 bases from V and 3 bases from J, the junction contained 1 base not matched to a gene. The DNA of the CDR3 is TGCGCCAGCAGCCGGGACAGGGGCTACGAGCAGTACTTC. It is translated as CASSRDRGYEQYF.

V gene TRBV7-9 combines with J gene TRBJ1-4; D ambiguous. Germline V lookup: CDR1 SEHNR, CDR2 FQNEAQ (reference sequence). V was shortened by 6 bases and J by 10 bases, with 18 bases between the two germline ends. The CDR3 runs to 14 residues. The CDR3 is CASSQGSGDGKLFF. CDR3 nucleotides: TGTGCCAGCAGTCAAGGTTCGGGAGATGGAAAACTGTTTTTT.

CDR3 in amino acids: CASSRGLLGYTF. Written as DNA, the CDR3 is TGTGCCAGCAGCCGGGGTCTCCTCGGCTACACCTTC. The chain links TRBV5-6 to TRBJ1-2; D gene ambiguous. The CDR3 contains 12 residues. V was cut by 4 bases and J by 8 bases, with 12 bases left in between. Germline V CDR1 and CDR2: SGHDT, YYEEEE.

In DNA form, the CDR3 reads TGTGCCAGCAGCTTGGGGGGCCGGACTCAGCCCCAGCATTTT. It is translated as CASSLGGRTQPQHF. The chain couples TRBV5-6 to TRBJ1-5; maybe TRBD1 (5 bases). Germline V lookup: CDR1 SGHDT, CDR2 YYEEEE. The CDR3 spans 14 residues. V lost 0 bases and J 6 bases, leaving 10 bases between the germline ends.

The chain carries TRBV6-6 and TRBJ1-6, with 7 positions matching TRBD1. The CDR3 has 14 residues. J gave up 8 bases and V 2 bases, and 3 bases lay outside the gene matches. CDR1 and CDR2 (germline): MNHNY, SVGAGI (reference sequence). The CDR3 DNA reads as TGTGCCAGCAGTTACAGGGGGCGAGATTCACCCCTCCACTTT. It is translated as CASSYRGRDSPLHF.

V gene TRBV29-1 combines with J gene TRBJ2-1, with TRBD2 identical over 7 bases. Germline CDR1 SQVTM, CDR2 ANQGSEA. The CDR3 sequence is 13 residues long. The CDR3 DNA is TGCAGTGGGCGGAGACTAGCAGAGAATGAGCAGTTCTTC. Its translation is CSGRRLAENEQFF.

This chain links TRBV19 with TRBJ1-6; D is perhaps TRBD1 (5 bases). The CDR3 has 19 amino acids. Trimming took 6 bases from V and 0 from J, leaving 21 bases between them. Germline CDR1 is LNHDA and CDR2 is SQIVND (reference sequence). The CDR3 protein is CASRKGTPGRSSYNSPLHF. The DNA for the CDR3 is TGTGCCAGTAGGAAAGGGACTCCAGGGAGGAGCTCCTATAATTCACCCCTCCACTTT.

The rearrangement joins TRBV2 to TRBJ1-2, with D maybe TRBD1 (5 bases). V lost 5 bases and J 0 bases, leaving 10 bases between the germline ends. Per germline, CDR1 SNHLY and CDR2 FYNNEI. The CDR3 length is 14 residues. CDR3 nucleotide sequence: TGTGCCAGCAGTCCGACAGAAACTAACTATGGCTACACCTTC. This translates into CASSPTETNYGYTF.

This chain links TRBV6-5 with TRBJ2-7; 9 bases line up with TRBD2. The J segment lost 2 bases and the V segment lost 6 bases, leaving 2 bases of the junction unmatched. The CDR3 loop spans 13 amino acids. Germline V gene data show CDR1 as MNHEY and CDR2 as SVGAGI. CDR3 in amino acids: CASRPSGTYEQYF. CDR3 nucleotide sequence: TGTGCCAGCAGGCCTAGCGGGACCTACGAGCAGTACTTC.

The rearrangement joins TRBV5-1 to TRBJ2-5; weak D call: TRBD2 (6 bases). CDR3 size: 14 residues. V gave up 2 bases and J gave up 7 bases, with 15 bases separating them. CDR1 and CDR2 (germline): SGHRS, YFSETQ. CDR3 amino acids: CASSFEEGLGTQYF. The CDR3 DNA reads TGCGCCAGCAGCTTCGAGGAGGGGCTTGGGACCCAGTACTTC. The whole variable domain, remainder taken from reference TRBV5-1 and TRBJ2-5, is KAGVTQTPRYLIKTRGQQVTLSCSPISGHRSVSWYQQTPGQGLQFLFEYFSETQRNKGNFPGRFSGRQFSNSRSEMNVSTLELGDSALYLCASSFEEGLGTQYFGPGTRLLVL.

The chain joins TRBV10-2 to TRBJ2-1, with 7 bases lining up with TRBD2. J gave up 4 bases and V 0 bases, and 0 bases lay outside the gene matches. This CDR3 region has 14 residues. Germline lookup yields CDR1 WSHSY and CDR2 SAAADI. The CDR3 region is CASSESSGYNEQFF. The CDR3 coding sequence is TGCGCCAGCAGTGAGTCTAGCGGGTACAATGAGCAGTTCTTC.

The chain recombines TRBV6-6 with TRBJ2-2, with unresolved D. V lost 8 bases, J lost 0 bases, and 7 bases lay in between. In germline, CDR1 is MNHNY, CDR2 SVGAGI (reference sequence). The CDR3 runs 13 residues. CDR3: CASLFSNTGELFF. DNA of the CDR3: TGTGCCAGCCTCTTCTCGAACACCGGGGAGCTGTTTTTT.

The chain is built from TRBV29-1 and TRBJ1-1; no clear D gene. The CDR3 is 9 amino acids. Germline V lookup: CDR1 SQVTM, CDR2 ANQGSEA. The CDR3 bases are TGCACGAGGGACACTGAAGCTTTCTTT. Its protein product is CTRDTEAFF.

This chain uses TRBV5-5 with TRBJ2-3; 7 bases fit TRBD2. CDR3 length equals 19 residues. Trimming cost V 4 bases and J 0 bases; bases outside gene matches: 17. Germline CDR1 reads SGHKS; CDR2 reads YYEKEE (reference sequence). For the CDR3, the DNA is TGTGCCAGCAGCCCGGGGCAGCGGGGCTTCCCTTCTAGCACAGATACGCAGTATTTT. Amino acids: CASSPGQRGFPSSTDTQYF.

This clone was observed a few times. The V call is TRBV7-8, the J call TRBJ2-7, with D possibly being TRBD1 (5 bases). Trimming took off 1 base at V and 3 bases at J, with 7 bases between the two ends. CDR1 and CDR2 from the germline V gene are SGHVS and FQNEAQ. This CDR3 has 13 residues. CDR3 coding DNA: TGTGCCAGCAGCTTAGGCAGGGACTACGAGCAGTACTTC. The encoded protein is CASSLGRDYEQYF. The variable domain in full, completed from reference TRBV7-8 and TRBJ2-7, reads GAGVSQSPRYKVAKRGQDVALRCDPISGHVSLFWYQQALGQGPEFLTYFQNEAQLDKSGLPSDRFFAERPEGSVSTLKIQRTQQEDSAVYLCASSLGRDYEQYFGPGTRLTVT.

The V gene is TRBV2, the J gene TRBJ1-1; D may be TRBD1 (6 bases). This CDR3 region has 14 residues. Trimming pared 0 bases from V and 4 bases from J, leaving 9 bases between. Germline V gene sequence: CDR1 SNHLY, CDR2 FYNNEI. DNA for the CDR3: TGTGCCAGCAGTGAAGCGCGGGGGCGCACTGAAGCTTTCTTT. This encodes CASSEARGRTEAFF.

A word on this clone: The identical CDR3 is also encoded by other nucleotide sequences in the sample. The chain recombines TRBV29-1 with TRBJ2-5, with unresolved D. Trimming took off 5 bases at V and 5 bases at J, with 6 bases between the two ends. The CDR3 sequence is 10 residues long. Germline CDR1 is SQVTM and CDR2 is ANQGSEA. The CDR3 sequence is CSVRVETQYF. For the CDR3, the DNA is TGCAGCGTTAGAGTGGAGACCCAGTACTTC.

This clone was found once. V and J are TRBV4-1 and TRBJ2-3, with D possibly being TRBD2 (5 bases). The CDR3 contains 16 residues. CDR1 is MGHRA and CDR2 is YSYEKL in the germline V gene. The V end was cut by 0 bases, the J end by 0 bases, with 10 bases between. The DNA for the CDR3 is TGCGCCAGCAGCCAAGAAGGTGGCGGGAGCACAGATACGCAGTATTTT. It specifies CASSQEGGGSTDTQYF.

The V gene is TRBV25-1, the J gene TRBJ2-1; TRBD2 agrees at 8 bases. Germline lookup yields CDR1 MGHDK and CDR2 SYGVNS. Germline trimming cut 3 bases from V and 6 bases from J; bases unmatched to any gene: 10. CDR3 length: 16 amino acids. CDR3 bases: TGTGCCAGCAGTGATAGCGGAGCGGGAGAAGGCAATGAGCAGTTCTTC. Encoded protein: CASSDSGAGEGNEQFF.